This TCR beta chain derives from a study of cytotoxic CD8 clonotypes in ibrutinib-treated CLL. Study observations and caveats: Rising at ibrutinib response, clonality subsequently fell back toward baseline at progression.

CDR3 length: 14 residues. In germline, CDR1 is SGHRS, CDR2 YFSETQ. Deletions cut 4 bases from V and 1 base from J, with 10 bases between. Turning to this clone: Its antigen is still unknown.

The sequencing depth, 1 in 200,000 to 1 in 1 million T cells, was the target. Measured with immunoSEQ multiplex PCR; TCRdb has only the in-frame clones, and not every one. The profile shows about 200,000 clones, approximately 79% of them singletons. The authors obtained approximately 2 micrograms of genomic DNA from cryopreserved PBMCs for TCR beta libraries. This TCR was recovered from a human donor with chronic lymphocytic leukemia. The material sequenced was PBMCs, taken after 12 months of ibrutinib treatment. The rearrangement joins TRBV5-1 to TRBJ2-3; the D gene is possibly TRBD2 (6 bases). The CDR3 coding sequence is TGCGCCAGCAGCCACGAGCGGGGCACAGATACGCAGTATTTT. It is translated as CASSHERGTDTQYF.